The 13 T cell receptor beta chains in this list originate from one sample, sequenced in a study of prognosis after radiotherapy for stage I lung cancer. Genomic DNA was subjected to two-round multiplex PCR for amplification of TCR beta CDR3. Each TRBV and TRBJ gene had its own primer in the first PCR round. TCRdb reprocessed the multiplex PCR reads with MiXCR, giving one entry per CDR3 protein. Seen here are some 35,000 distinct CDR3 sequences, around 35% observed once, and the top ten hold approximately 16%. Sequences were derived from PBMCs, sampled before or after stereotactic body radiation therapy (not recorded which). Receptors originate from a donor at least 50 years old with non-small cell lung cancer.

The sample holds many counts of this clonotype. The J gene is TRBJ2-1, the V gene TRBV5-5; perhaps TRBD1 as D (6 bases). Trimming left V 5 bases short and J 10 bases short, with 16 bases between. The CDR3 covers 13 residues. The germline gives CDR1 SGHKS, CDR2 YYEKEE (reference sequence). CDR3 sequence (DNA): TGTGCCAGCAGAAAATTACAGGGAGAAGAGCAGTTCTTC. Its protein product is CASRKLQGEEQFF.

About this clonotype: A single base separates this from a much larger clone, so it may be a read error. The chain links TRBV6-2 or TRBV6-3 to TRBJ2-5, with D unclear. Germline CDR1 reads MNHEY; CDR2 reads SVGEGT. The CDR3 loop spans 15 amino acids. CDR3 nucleotide sequence: TGTGCCAGCAAGGGTCTCCGGCAAATCCAAGATACCCAGTACTTC. It encodes CASKGLRQIQDTQYF.

This clonotype was observed many times. The rearrangement links TRBV14 to TRBJ2-7; D unresolved. The CDR3 contains 11 residues. Germline-derived CDR1 and CDR2 are SGHDN and FVKESK. V was clipped by 3 bases and J by 4 bases, with 4 bases between them. The DNA for the CDR3 is TGTGCCAGCAGCCAGCAATACGAGCAGTACTTC. This sequence encodes CASSQQYEQYF.

The table lists this clonotype with many counts. The chain recombines TRBV12-3 or TRBV12-4 with TRBJ1-6; D not certain. This CDR3 spans 16 amino acids. V lost 1 base and J lost 9, with 16 bases in between. Here the CDR3 DNA reads TGTGCCAGCAGTTTAGGTCTAGAACCGCCCAGTTCACCCCTCCACTTT. This encodes CASSLGLEPPSSPLHF.

This clonotype has at least ten counts. This chain connects TRBV15 to TRBJ2-5; TRBD1 matches at 9 bases. CDR1 LNHNV and CDR2 YYDKDF come from the germline V gene (reference sequence). This CDR3 spans 15 amino acids. The trim removed 1 base at V and 5 bases at J, leaving 5 bases unmatched. CDR3 nucleotides: TGTGCCACCAGCAGAGGGACAGGGGCGGAGGAGACCCAGTACTTC. As protein: CATSRGTGAEETQYF.

For this clonotype: Relative to the germline gene, one junction end is altered; a read error may explain this. CDR3 sequence (DNA): TGTGCCAGCCAACGAAGCAACCCAGGGGGCTATAATTCACCCATCCACTTT. Translation: CASQRSNPGGYNSPIHF. V and J are TRBV6-1 and TRBJ1-6; 8 bases line up with TRBD1. CDR3 length equals 17 residues. Germline CDR1 reads MNHNS; CDR2 reads SASEGT.

Details on this clonotype: This is likely an artifact of a read error, given a far larger clone one base away. CDR3 protein: CVSSTQRGQGKFF. The CDR3 coding sequence is TGTGTCAGCAGCACGCAAAGGGGACAGGGGAAGTTCTTC. The V call is TRBV7-9, the J call TRBJ2-1; 10 positions agree with TRBD1. Germline-derived CDR1 and CDR2 are SEHNR and FQNEAQ (reference sequence). This CDR3 has 13 amino acids.

The rearrangement links TRBV18 to TRBJ1-1; a weak D match, TRBD1 (5 bases). The CDR3 consists of 14 residues. Trimming cost V 2 bases and J 4 bases, with 11 bases left between them. CDR1 and CDR2 from the germline V gene are KGHSH and LQKENI. The CDR3 loop is CASSPWGLSTEAFF. The CDR3, as DNA: TGTGCCAGCTCACCATGGGGACTGTCCACTGAAGCTTTCTTT.

This clonotype showed up many times. The chain has TRBV24-1 and TRBJ2-7, with 8 bases fitting TRBD2. CDR3 length equals 15 residues. Trimming at V came to 3 bases and at J to 7 bases, leaving 10 bases not matched to a gene. CDR1 and CDR2 (germline): KGHDR, SFDVKD. CDR3 nucleotides: TGTGCCACCAGTGATGCGACGGGGGGGATTGGTGAGCAGTACTTC. Translating it yields CATSDATGGIGEQYF.

This clonotype was observed many times. The chain carries TRBV20-1 and TRBJ2-7; D not certain. CDR1 is DFQATT, CDR2 SNEGSKA, per germline (reference sequence). V lost 5 bases and J 0 bases, leaving 17 bases between the germline ends. The CDR3 contains 15 residues. CDR3 bases: TGCAGTGCTCAACCCCTCCGGGCCTCCTCCTACGAGCAGTACTTC. Its translation: CSAQPLRASSYEQYF.

The table lists this clonotype with many counts. This chain joins TRBV9 and TRBJ1-1; perhaps TRBD1 as D (6 bases). Looked up from germline, CDR1 is SGDLS and CDR2 is YYNGEE. The CDR3 is 17 amino acids. V was shortened by 0 bases and J by 0 bases, with 15 bases between the two germline ends. The CDR3 is CASSVGGDITMNTEAFF. CDR3 in DNA: TGTGCCAGCAGCGTAGGAGGGGACATCACCATGAACACTGAAGCTTTCTTT.

There are many counts of this clonotype. The chain employs TRBV12-3 or TRBV12-4 and TRBJ1-5, with D maybe TRBD1 (5 bases). V dropped 3 bases and J dropped 7 bases, with 19 bases sitting between them. This CDR3 has 16 residues. This CDR3 reads CASSFQSGTPGQPQHF. The CDR3 DNA follows: TGTGCCAGCAGTTTTCAATCGGGGACCCCGGGACAGCCCCAGCATTTT.

This clonotype appeared many times. The V call is TRBV7-9, the J call TRBJ1-2; weak D call: TRBD1 (5 bases). Looked up from germline, CDR1 is SEHNR and CDR2 is FQNEAQ (reference sequence). The CDR3 consists of 15 residues. Deletions cut 0 bases from V and 6 bases from J, with 14 bases between. CDR3: CASSLASAGRHGYTF. The DNA for the CDR3 is TGTGCCAGCAGCTTAGCGAGCGCAGGGAGGCATGGCTACACCTTC.